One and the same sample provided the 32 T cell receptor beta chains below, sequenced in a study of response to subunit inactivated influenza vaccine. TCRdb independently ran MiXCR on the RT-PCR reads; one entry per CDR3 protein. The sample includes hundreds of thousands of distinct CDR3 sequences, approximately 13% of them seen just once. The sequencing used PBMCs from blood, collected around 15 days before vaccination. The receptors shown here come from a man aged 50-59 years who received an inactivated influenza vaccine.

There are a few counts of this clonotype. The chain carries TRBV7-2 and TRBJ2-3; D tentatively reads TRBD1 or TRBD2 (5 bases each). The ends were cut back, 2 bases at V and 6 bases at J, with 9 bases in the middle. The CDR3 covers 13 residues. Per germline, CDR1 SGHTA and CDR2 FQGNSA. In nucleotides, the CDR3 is TGTGCCAGCAGCTTAAAGTGGGGGGATACGCAGTATTTT. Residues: CASSLKWGDTQYF. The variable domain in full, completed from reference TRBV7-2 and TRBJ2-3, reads GAGVSQSPSNKVTEKGKDVELRCDPISGHTALYWYRQSLGQGLEFLIYFQGNSAPDKSGLPSDRFSAERTGGSVSTLTIQRTQQEDSAVYLCASSLKWGDTQYFGPGTRLTVL.

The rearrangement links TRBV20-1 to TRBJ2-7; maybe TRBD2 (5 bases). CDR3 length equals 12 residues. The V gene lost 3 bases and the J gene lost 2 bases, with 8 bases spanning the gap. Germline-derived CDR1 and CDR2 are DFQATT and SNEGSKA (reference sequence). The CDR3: CSASRLTYEQYF. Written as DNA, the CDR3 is TGCAGTGCTAGTCGACTAACCTACGAGCAGTACTTC.

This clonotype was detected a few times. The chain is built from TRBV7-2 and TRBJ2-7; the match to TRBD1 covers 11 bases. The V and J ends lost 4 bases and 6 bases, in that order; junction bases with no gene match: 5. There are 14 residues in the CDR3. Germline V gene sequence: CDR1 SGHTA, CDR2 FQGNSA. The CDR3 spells CASSSDRGLGEQYF. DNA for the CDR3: TGTGCCAGCAGCTCGGACAGGGGGCTGGGCGAGCAGTACTTC. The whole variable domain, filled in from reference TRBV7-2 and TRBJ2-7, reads GAGVSQSPSNKVTEKGKDVELRCDPISGHTALYWYRQSLGQGLEFLIYFQGNSAPDKSGLPSDRFSAERTGGSVSTLTIQRTQQEDSAVYLCASSSDRGLGEQYFGPGTRLTVT.

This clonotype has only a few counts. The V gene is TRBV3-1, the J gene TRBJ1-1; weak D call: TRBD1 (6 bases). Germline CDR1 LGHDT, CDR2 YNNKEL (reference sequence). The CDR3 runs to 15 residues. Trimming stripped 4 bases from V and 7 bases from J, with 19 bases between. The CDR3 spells CASSRWGQTNLEAFF. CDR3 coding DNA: TGTGCCAGCAGCCGCTGGGGGCAGACAAACCTTGAAGCTTTCTTT.

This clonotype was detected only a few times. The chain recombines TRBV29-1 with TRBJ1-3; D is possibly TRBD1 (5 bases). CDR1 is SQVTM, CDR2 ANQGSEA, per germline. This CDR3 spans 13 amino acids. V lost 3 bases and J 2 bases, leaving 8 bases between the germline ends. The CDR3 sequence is CSVDGAPGNTIYF. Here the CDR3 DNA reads TGCAGCGTTGATGGGGCCCCTGGAAACACCATATATTTT.

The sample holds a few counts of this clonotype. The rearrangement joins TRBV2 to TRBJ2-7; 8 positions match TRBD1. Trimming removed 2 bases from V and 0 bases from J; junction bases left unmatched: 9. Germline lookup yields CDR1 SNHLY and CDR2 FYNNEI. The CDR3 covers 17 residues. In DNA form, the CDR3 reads TGTGCCAGCAGTGAATTTGGGGACAGGCTGACCTCCTACGAGCAGTACTTC. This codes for CASSEFGDRLTSYEQYF.

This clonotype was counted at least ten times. The CDR3 DNA is TGTGCCAGCAGCTTAGCAGCGGGGGGGTACAATGAGCAGTTCTTC. Its protein product is CASSLAAGGYNEQFF. The chain carries TRBV7-9 and TRBJ2-1; TRBD2 aligns across 10 bases. Germline assignment: CDR1 SEHNR and CDR2 FQNEAQ (reference sequence). The CDR3 has 15 residues. V shed 0 bases and J 4 bases; nucleotides not matched to a gene: 0. Using reference TRBV7-9 and TRBJ2-1 for the parts outside the CDR3, the full variable domain is DTGVSQNPRHKITKRGQNVTFRCDPISEHNRLYWYRQTLGQGPEFLTYFQNEAQLEKSRLLSDRFSAERPKGSFSTLEIQRTEQGDSAMYLCASSLAAGGYNEQFFGPGTRLTVL.

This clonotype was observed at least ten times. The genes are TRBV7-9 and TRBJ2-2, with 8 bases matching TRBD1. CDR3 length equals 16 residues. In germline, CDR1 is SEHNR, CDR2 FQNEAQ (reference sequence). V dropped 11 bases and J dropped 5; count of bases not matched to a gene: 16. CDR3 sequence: CAGRHPQGAMTGELFF. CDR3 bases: TGTGCCGGAAGACACCCGCAGGGGGCGATGACCGGGGAGCTGTTTTTT.

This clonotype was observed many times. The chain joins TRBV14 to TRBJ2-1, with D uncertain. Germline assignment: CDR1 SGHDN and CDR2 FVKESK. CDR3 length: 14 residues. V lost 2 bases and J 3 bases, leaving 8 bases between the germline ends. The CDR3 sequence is CASSQILGYNEQFF. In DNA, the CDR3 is TGTGCCAGCAGCCAAATTTTAGGCTACAATGAGCAGTTCTTC. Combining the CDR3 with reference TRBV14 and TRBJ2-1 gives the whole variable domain EAGVTQFPSHSVIEKGQTVTLRCDPISGHDNLYWYRRVMGKEIKFLLHFVKESKQDESGMPNNRFLAERTGGTYSTLKVQPAELEDSGVYFCASSQILGYNEQFFGPGTRLTVL.

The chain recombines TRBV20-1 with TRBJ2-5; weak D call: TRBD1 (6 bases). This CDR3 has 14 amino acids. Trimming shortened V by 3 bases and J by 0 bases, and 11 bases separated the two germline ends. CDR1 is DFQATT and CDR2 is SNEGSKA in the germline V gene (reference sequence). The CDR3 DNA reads TGCAGTGCTAGTGGTCAGGGGCACCAAGAGACCCAGTACTTC. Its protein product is CSASGQGHQETQYF.

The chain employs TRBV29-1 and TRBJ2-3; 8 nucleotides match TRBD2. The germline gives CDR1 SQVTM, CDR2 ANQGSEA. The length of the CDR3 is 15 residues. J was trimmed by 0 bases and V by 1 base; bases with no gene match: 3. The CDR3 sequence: CSVEGLAKSTDTQYF. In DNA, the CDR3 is TGCAGCGTTGAAGGACTAGCGAAAAGCACAGATACGCAGTATTTT.

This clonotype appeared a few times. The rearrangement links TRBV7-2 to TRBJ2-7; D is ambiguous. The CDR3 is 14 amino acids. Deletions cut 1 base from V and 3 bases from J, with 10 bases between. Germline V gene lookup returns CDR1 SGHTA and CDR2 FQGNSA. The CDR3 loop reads CASSLDSNVYEQYF. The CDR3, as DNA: TGTGCCAGCAGCTTAGACTCGAATGTCTACGAGCAGTACTTC.

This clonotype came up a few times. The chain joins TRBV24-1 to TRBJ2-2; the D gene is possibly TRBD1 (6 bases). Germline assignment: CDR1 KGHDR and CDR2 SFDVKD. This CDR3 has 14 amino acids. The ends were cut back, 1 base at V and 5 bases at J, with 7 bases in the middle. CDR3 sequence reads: CATSDFQGTGELFF. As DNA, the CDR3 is TGTGCCACCAGTGATTTCCAGGGGACCGGGGAGCTGTTTTTT.

In DNA, the CDR3 is TGTGCCTGGAGGACCCGACAGACCAACACTGAAGCTTTCTTT. It is translated as CAWRTRQTNTEAFF. The V gene is TRBV30, the J gene TRBJ1-1, with D tentatively TRBD1 (5 bases). This CDR3 is 14 amino acids long. CDR1 is GTSNPN and CDR2 is SVGIG in the germline V gene (reference sequence). Deletions cut 3 bases from V and 2 bases from J, with 13 bases between.

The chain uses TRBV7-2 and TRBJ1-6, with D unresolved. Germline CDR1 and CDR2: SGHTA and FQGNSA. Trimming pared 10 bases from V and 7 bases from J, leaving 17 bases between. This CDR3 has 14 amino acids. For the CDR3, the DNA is TGTGCCACCACGTCGTCAGTGGGGAATTCACCCCTCCACTTT. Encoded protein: CATTSSVGNSPLHF.

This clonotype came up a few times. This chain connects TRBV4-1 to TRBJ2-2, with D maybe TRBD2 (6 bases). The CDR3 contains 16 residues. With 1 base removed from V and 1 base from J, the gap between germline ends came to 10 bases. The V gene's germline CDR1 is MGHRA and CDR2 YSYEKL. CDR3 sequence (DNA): TGCGCCAGCAGCCAAGCGGCGGGAAGGAACACCGGGGAGCTGTTTTTT. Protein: CASSQAAGRNTGELFF.

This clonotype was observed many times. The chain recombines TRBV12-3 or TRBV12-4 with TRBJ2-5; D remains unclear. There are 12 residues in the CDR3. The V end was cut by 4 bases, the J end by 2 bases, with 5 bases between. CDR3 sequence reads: CASSSRQETQYF. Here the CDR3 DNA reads TGTGCCAGCAGTTCCCGACAAGAGACCCAGTACTTC.

CDR3 in DNA: TGTGCCAGCAGCACCCTGACAGGGAGCACCTACAATGAGCAGTTCTTC. It is translated as CASSTLTGSTYNEQFF. V is TRBV11-2 and J is TRBJ2-1; TRBD1 matches at 7 bases. This CDR3 is built from 16 residues. Trimming cost V 5 bases and J 2 bases; bases outside gene matches: 9. Germline values: CDR1 SGHAT, CDR2 FQNNGV.

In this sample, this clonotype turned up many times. The CDR3: CASSLAGQGTDTQYF. CDR3 sequence (DNA): TGTGCCAGCAGCTTGGCCGGCCAAGGGACAGATACGCAGTATTTT. The chain carries TRBV5-4 and TRBJ2-3; no reliable D call. The V end lost 0 bases, the J end lost 3 bases, and 11 bases lay between the germline ends. This CDR3 contains 15 residues. Germline V CDR1 and CDR2: SGHNT, YYREEE (reference sequence).

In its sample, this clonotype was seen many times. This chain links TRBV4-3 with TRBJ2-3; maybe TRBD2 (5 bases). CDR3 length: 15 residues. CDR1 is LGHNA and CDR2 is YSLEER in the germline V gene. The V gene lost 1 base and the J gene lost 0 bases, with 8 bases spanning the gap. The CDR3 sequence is CASSQGRTSTDTQYF. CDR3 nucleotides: TGCGCCAGCAGCCAAGGAAGGACTAGCACAGATACGCAGTATTTT.

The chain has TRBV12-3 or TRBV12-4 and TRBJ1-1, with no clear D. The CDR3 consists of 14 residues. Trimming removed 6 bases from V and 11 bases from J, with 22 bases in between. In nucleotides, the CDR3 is TGTGCCAGCAGCTTGACCCGGACCGGACCCGGGGCTTTCTTT. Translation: CASSLTRTGPGAFF.

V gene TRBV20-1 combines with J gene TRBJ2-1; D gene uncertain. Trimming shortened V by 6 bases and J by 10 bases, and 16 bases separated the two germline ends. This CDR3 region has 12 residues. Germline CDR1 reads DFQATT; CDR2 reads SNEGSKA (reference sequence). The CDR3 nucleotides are TGCAGTGCGCCGGGCCGGGTATTGGAGCAGTTCTTC. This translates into CSAPGRVLEQFF.

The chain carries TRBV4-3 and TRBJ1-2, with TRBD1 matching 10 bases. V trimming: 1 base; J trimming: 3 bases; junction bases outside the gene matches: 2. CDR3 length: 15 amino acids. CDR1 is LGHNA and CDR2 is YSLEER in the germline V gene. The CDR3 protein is CASSQGTGGYYGYTF. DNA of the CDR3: TGCGCCAGCAGCCAAGGGACAGGGGGGTACTATGGCTACACCTTC.

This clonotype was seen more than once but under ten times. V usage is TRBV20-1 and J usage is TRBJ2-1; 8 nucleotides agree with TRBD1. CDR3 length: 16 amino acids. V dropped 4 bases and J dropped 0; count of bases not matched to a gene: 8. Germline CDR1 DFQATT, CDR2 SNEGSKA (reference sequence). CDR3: CSATYRGAGSYNEQFF. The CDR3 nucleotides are TGCAGTGCTACCTACAGGGGGGCCGGCTCCTACAATGAGCAGTTCTTC.

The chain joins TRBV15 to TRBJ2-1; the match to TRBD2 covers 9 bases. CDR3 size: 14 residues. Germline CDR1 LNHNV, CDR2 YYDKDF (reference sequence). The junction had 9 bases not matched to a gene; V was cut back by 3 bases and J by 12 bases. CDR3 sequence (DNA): TGTGCCACCAGCAGGGATACTAGCGGGCGAGCGCAGTTCTTC. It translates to CATSRDTSGRAQFF.

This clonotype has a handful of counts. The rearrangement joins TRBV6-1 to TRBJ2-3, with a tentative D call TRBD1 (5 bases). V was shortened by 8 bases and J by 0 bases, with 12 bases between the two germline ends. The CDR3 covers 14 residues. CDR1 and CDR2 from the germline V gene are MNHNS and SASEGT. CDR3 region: CASYGATSTDTQYF. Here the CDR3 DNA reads TGTGCCAGCTATGGGGCCACTAGCACAGATACGCAGTATTTT.

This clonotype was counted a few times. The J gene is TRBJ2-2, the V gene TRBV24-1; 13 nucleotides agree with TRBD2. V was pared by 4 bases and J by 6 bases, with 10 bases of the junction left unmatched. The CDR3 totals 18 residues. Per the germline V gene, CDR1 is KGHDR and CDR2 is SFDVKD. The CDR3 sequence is CATSDQKRTSGSPGELFF. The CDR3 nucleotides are TGTGCCACCAGTGACCAGAAACGGACTAGCGGGAGCCCCGGGGAGCTGTTTTTT.

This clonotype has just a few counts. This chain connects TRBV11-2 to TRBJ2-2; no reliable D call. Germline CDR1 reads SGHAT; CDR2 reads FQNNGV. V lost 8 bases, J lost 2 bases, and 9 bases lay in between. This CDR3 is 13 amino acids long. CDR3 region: CASGPRNTGELFF. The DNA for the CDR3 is TGTGCCAGCGGTCCTCGTAACACCGGGGAGCTGTTTTTT.

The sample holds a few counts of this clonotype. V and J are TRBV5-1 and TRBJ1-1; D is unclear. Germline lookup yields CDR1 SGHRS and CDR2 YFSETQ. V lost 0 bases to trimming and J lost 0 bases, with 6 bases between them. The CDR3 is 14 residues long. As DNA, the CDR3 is TGCGCCAGCAGCTTGGGAGTTATGAACACTGAAGCTTTCTTT. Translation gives CASSLGVMNTEAFF.

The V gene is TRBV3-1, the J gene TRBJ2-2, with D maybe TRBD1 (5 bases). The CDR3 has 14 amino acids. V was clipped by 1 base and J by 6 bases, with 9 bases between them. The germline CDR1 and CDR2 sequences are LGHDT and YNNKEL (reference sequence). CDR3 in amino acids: CASSQAAGPGELFF. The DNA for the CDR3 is TGTGCCAGCAGCCAAGCCGCAGGGCCCGGGGAGCTGTTTTTT.

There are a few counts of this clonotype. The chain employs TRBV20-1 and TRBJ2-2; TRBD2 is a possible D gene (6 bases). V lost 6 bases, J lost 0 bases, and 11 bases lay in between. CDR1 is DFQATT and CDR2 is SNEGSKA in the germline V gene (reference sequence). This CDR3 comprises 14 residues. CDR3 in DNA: TGCAGTGCCCCCGGGACTGCGAACACCGGGGAGCTGTTTTTT. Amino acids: CSAPGTANTGELFF.

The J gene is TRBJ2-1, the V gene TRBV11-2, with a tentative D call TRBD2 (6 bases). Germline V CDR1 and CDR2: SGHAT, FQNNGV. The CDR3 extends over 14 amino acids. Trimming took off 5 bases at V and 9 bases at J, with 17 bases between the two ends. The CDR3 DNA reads TGTGCCAGCAGCGGGCGGAGGGCCGGGGGTGAGCAGTTCTTC. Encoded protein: CASSGRRAGGEQFF.